This T cell receptor (beta chain) was captured by sequencing in a study of CD8 T cells in Susac syndrome. Random hexamers served to reverse transcribe about 0.45 to 1 ug RNA. Coverage of TCR beta CDR3 amplification by immunoSEQ multiplex PCR extended to 54 Vbeta and 13 Jbeta. TCRdb analysed the immunoSEQ multiplex PCR reads with MiXCR anew, one entry per CDR3 protein. The table records 140,000 to 150,000 distinct CDR3 sequences, roughly 95% of them present only once. Sequencing targeted TCR beta in blood CD8+ and CD4+ T cells. Controls were age- and sex-matched healthy donors. The CD8+ and CD4+ T cells were negatively isolated, with the TEMRA cells enriched by FACS. Per the germline V gene, CDR1 is SGHRS and CDR2 is YFSETQ. With 4 bases removed from V and 0 bases from J, the gap between germline ends came to 10 bases. The CDR3 is 15 residues long.

Sequencing was performed on CD4+ T cells from PBMCs. The receptor was derived from a human donor in good health. The rearrangement uses TRBV5-1 and TRBJ1-4; D might be TRBD1 (6 bases). The CDR3, as DNA: TGCGCCAGCAGCCCGGGACATTCAACTAATGAAAAACTGTTTTTT. Amino acid sequence: CASSPGHSTNEKLFF.